The entry below describes one TCR beta chain. Clones were sequenced by immunoSEQ multiplex PCR, and TCRdb holds only the in-frame ones, with some missing. Among 70,000 to 95,000 clones listed, roughly 90% were seen once. This sample was included in a study of T cell responses to AZD1222 COVID-19 vaccine. The receptor was derived from an adult in good health. Specimen: peripheral blood, collected on day 0 of MenACWY control vaccination.

CDR3 sequence: CASSPGGGNEQFF. CDR3 sequence (DNA): TGTGCCAGCAGCCCCGGGGGCGGAAATGAGCAGTTCTTC. The chain links TRBV7-3 to TRBJ2-1, with D perhaps given as TRBD1 or TRBD2 (6 bases each). Between the trimmed V and J ends, which lost 5 bases and 7 bases, there was a span of 12 bases. This CDR3 has 13 amino acids. Germline CDR1 and CDR2: SGHTA and FQGTGA. Complete variable domain (other parts from reference TRBV7-3 and TRBJ2-1): GAGVSQTPSNKVTEKGKYVELRCDPISGHTALYWYRQSLGQGPEFLIYFQGTGAADDSGLPNDRFFAVRPEGSVSTLKIQRTERGDSAVYLCASSPGGGNEQFFGPGTRLTVL.